These 13 T cell receptor beta chains were sequenced from one sample in a study of cytomegalovirus exposure and HLA in healthy donors. A multiplex PCR was run with 60 Vbeta primers and 13 Jbeta primers. Profiled with immunoSEQ multiplex PCR; TCRdb holds only in-frame clones, not every one. The repertoire holds about 140,000 clones, with 70% to 85% as singletons. Sequencing used PBMCs. These receptors came from a woman in her forties or fifties in good health and CMV-seropositive.

The rearrangement joins TRBV20-1 to TRBJ2-7; possible D gene TRBD1, 5 bases. The CDR3 is 11 residues long. The germline V gene has CDR1 DFQATT and CDR2 SNEGSKA (reference sequence). The CDR3 DNA sequence: TGCAGCGGCGACAGTAGCTACGAGCAGTACTTC. Translation: CSGDSSYEQYF.

The gene calls are TRBV7-2 and TRBJ1-6, with D maybe TRBD1 (6 bases). The CDR3 totals 13 residues. CDR1 is SGHTA, CDR2 FQGNSA, per germline. V lost 5 bases and J lost 4, with 6 bases in between. For the CDR3, the DNA is TGTGCCAGCAGCACAGGGTATAATTCACCCCTCCACTTT. This codes for CASSTGYNSPLHF. The full variable domain, its missing parts supplied by reference TRBV7-2 and TRBJ1-6, is GAGVSQSPSNKVTEKGKDVELRCDPISGHTALYWYRQSLGQGLEFLIYFQGNSAPDKSGLPSDRFSAERTGGSVSTLTIQRTQQEDSAVYLCASSTGYNSPLHFGNGTRLTVT.

This clone was seen just once. The rearrangement joins TRBV2 to TRBJ2-5; 7 nucleotides line up with TRBD2. The CDR3 is 15 residues long. From germline, CDR1 is SNHLY and CDR2 FYNNEI. V dropped 2 bases and J dropped 5; count of bases not matched to a gene: 8. CDR3 sequence reads: CASSERTGLGETQYF. The CDR3 region has the DNA TGTGCCAGCAGTGAAAGGACTGGACTAGGGGAGACCCAGTACTTC.

Only a few counts were recorded for this clone. The V gene is TRBV10-3, the J gene TRBJ1-1; D is ambiguous. This CDR3 is built from 12 residues. The V gene lost 0 bases and the J gene lost 11 bases, with 10 bases spanning the gap. From germline, CDR1 is ENHRY and CDR2 SYGVKD. This CDR3 reads CAISESTSGAFF. As DNA, the CDR3 is TGTGCCATCAGTGAGTCGACCTCGGGGGCTTTCTTT.

The genes are TRBV7-9 and TRBJ1-2, with 12 bases identical to TRBD1. V lost 4 bases to trimming and J lost 6 bases; unmatched junction nucleotides: 9. Germline CDR1 SEHNR, CDR2 FQNEAQ (reference sequence). This CDR3 comprises 16 residues. CDR3 in amino acids: CASSSPAGTGGNGYTF. Here the CDR3 DNA reads TGTGCCAGCAGCTCGCCTGCCGGGACAGGGGGCAATGGCTACACCTTC.

This clone was recorded only once. This chain uses TRBV27 with TRBJ2-3, with 8 bases fitting TRBD1. J was trimmed by 2 bases and V by 6 bases; bases with no gene match: 16. The CDR3 is 18 residues long. Germline V gives CDR1 MNHEY, CDR2 SMNVEV (reference sequence). The CDR3 coding sequence is TGTGCCAGCAGACTACAAACCGGGACAGGAGAGACCACAGATACGCAGTATTTT. Encoded protein: CASRLQTGTGETTDTQYF.

This chain joins TRBV29-1 and TRBJ1-1; D is unclear. This CDR3 region has 13 residues. Germline loops: CDR1 SQVTM, CDR2 ANQGSEA. V lost 0 bases to trimming and J lost 3 bases, with 8 bases between them. The CDR3 sequence: CSVEEGRHTEAFF. Here the CDR3 DNA reads TGCAGCGTTGAAGAGGGGAGACACACTGAAGCTTTCTTT.

The J gene is TRBJ1-2, the V gene TRBV2; 7 bases are shared with TRBD1. The V gene end was trimmed by 5 bases and the J gene end by 2 bases; junction bases not matched to a gene: 2. The germline V gene has CDR1 SNHLY and CDR2 FYNNEI. The CDR3 has 13 residues. The CDR3 sequence is CASSSGQNYGYTF. The CDR3 region has the DNA TGTGCCAGCAGTTCGGGACAGAACTATGGCTACACCTTC. The full variable domain, its missing parts supplied by reference TRBV2 and TRBJ1-2, is EPEVTQTPSHQVTQMGQEVILRCVPISNHLYFYWYRQILGQKVEFLVSFYNNEISEKSEIFDDQFSVERPDGSNFTLKIRSTKLEDSAMYFCASSSGQNYGYTFGSGTRLTVV.

This clone was picked up a small number of times. The J gene is TRBJ2-7, the V gene TRBV7-2; 12 bases map to TRBD1. J lost 6 bases, V lost 5 bases, and 5 bases had no gene match. Germline-derived CDR1 and CDR2 are SGHTA and FQGNSA. The CDR3 has 14 residues. CDR3 amino acids: CASSHRDRGREQYF. Written as DNA, the CDR3 is TGTGCCAGCAGCCACCGGGACAGGGGGCGCGAGCAGTACTTC.

This clone was observed a handful of times. This chain uses TRBV27 with TRBJ2-7; D uncertain. The V and J ends lost 7 bases and 2 bases respectively, with 15 bases between them. CDR1 and CDR2 from the germline V gene are MNHEY and SMNVEV (reference sequence). This CDR3 is built from 14 residues. The CDR3 DNA is TGTGCCAGCAAATCCGGAGTCGGCGCCTACGAGCAGTACTTC. Translated, it gives CASKSGVGAYEQYF.

This clone was recorded many times. The genes are TRBV10-3 and TRBJ1-2, with 11 bases aligning to TRBD1. Germline V gives CDR1 ENHRY, CDR2 SYGVKD. V lost 6 bases and J lost 4; bases outside the gene matches: 7. This CDR3 has 15 amino acids. The CDR3 region has the DNA TGTGCCATCAGCCCGGGACAGGGGGTAATCTATGGCTACACCTTC. Its translation: CAISPGQGVIYGYTF.

V and J are TRBV28 and TRBJ2-7; a weak D match, TRBD2 (6 bases). This CDR3 is 14 amino acids long. V lost 7 bases and J lost 2, with 15 bases in between. The V gene's germline CDR1 is MDHEN and CDR2 SYDVKM. The DNA for the CDR3 is TGTGCCAGCAAAGTGTCGGGGGTTCCCTACGAGCAGTACTTC. It specifies CASKVSGVPYEQYF.

This clone was recorded a few times. V usage is TRBV30 and J usage is TRBJ2-7; perhaps TRBD1 as D (5 bases). The CDR3 covers 12 residues. The germline V gene encodes CDR1 GTSNPN and CDR2 SVGIG (reference sequence). V lost 3 bases and J 1 base, leaving 7 bases between the germline ends. The CDR3 DNA reads TGTGCCTGGAGGGACATTTCCTACGAGCAGTACTTC. It yields the protein CAWRDISYEQYF.